This TCR beta chain was documented in a study of PD-1 blockade in mismatch repair-deficient tumors. Whole-study findings and limits: Tumor-resident clones, often undetectable pretreatment in blood, expanded then contracted after pembrolizumab.

Germline V CDR1 and CDR2: KGHSH, LQKENI. V was shortened by 4 bases and J by 1 base, with 13 bases between the two germline ends. The CDR3 consists of 15 residues. Only one count was recorded for this clone. The antigen remains undetermined. Only in-frame clones appear in the TCRdb table, and some are missing; sequencing was by immunoSEQ multiplex PCR. Of fewer than 50,000 clones in the sample, about 85% were seen once. Sequenced material: peripheral blood, taken 4 weeks after starting pembrolizumab. The clonotype comes from an adult with mismatch repair-deficient cancer. This chain links TRBV18 with TRBJ1-1, with TRBD1 as a possible D gene (6 bases). CDR3 coding DNA: TGTGCCAGCTCACGGTCGACAGGTAGGAACACTGAAGCTTTCTTT. Protein product: CASSRSTGRNTEAFF.